The 11 T cell receptor beta chains below all came from one sample that was sequenced in a study of high-grade serous ovarian cancer treatment subgroups. Repertoires were generated with immunoSEQ multiplex PCR, while TCRdb's copy carries only in-frame clones and drops some. Seen here are under 3,500 clones, over 75% observed once, and the top ten hold around 8.6%. The tumor samples were collected prior to definitive surgery or chemotherapy. The sample taken for sequencing was tumor tissue. The receptors come from a human donor with high-grade serous ovarian cancer.

In nucleotides, the CDR3 is TGTGCCTGGAGTGTATGGTCTAGCGGCCTGGACAATGAGCAGTTCTTC. Protein sequence: CAWSVWSSGLDNEQFF. The chain recombines TRBV30 with TRBJ2-1; 7 bases are a match to TRBD2. The CDR3 contains 16 residues. V lost 0 bases and J lost 5; bases outside the gene matches: 10. Per germline, CDR1 GTSNPN and CDR2 SVGIG (reference sequence).

The sample holds one count of this clone. The V gene is TRBV5-5, the J gene TRBJ2-5; D gene ambiguous. Germline V gene sequence: CDR1 SGHKS, CDR2 YYEKEE (reference sequence). The CDR3 spans 17 residues. Deletions cut 4 bases from V and 5 bases from J, with 24 bases between. The CDR3 protein is CASSDASGRLFGETQYF. The CDR3 DNA is TGTGCCAGCAGCGACGCCTCGGGCAGGCTATTCGGGGAGACCCAGTACTTC. Using reference TRBV5-5 and TRBJ2-5 for the parts outside the CDR3, the full variable domain is DAGVTQSPTHLIKTRGQQVTLRCSPISGHKSVSWYQQVLGQGPQFIFQYYEKEERGRGNFPDRFSARQFPNYSSELNVNALLLGDSALYLCASSDASGRLFGETQYFGPGTRLLVL.

This chain uses TRBV7-9 with TRBJ1-3, with D perhaps matching TRBD1 (5 bases). Trimming removed 2 bases from V and 9 bases from J, with 23 bases in between. This CDR3 is built from 17 residues. Per the germline V gene, CDR1 is SEHNR and CDR2 is FQNEAQ (reference sequence). The CDR3 nucleotides are TGTGCCAGCAGCTTAAACCGAAGACAGAATTCCGTTATCACCATATATTTT. Its translation is CASSLNRRQNSVITIYF.

The V and J genes are TRBV15 and TRBJ2-1; 11 bases map to TRBD2. Per germline, CDR1 LNHNV and CDR2 YYDKDF (reference sequence). The CDR3 length is 19 residues. The V gene end was trimmed by 8 bases and the J gene end by 9 bases; junction bases not matched to a gene: 24. CDR3 amino acids: CATSTIENIAGGPLSEQFF. The CDR3 bases are TGTGCCACCTCAACGATCGAGAATATAGCGGGAGGGCCGCTTAGTGAGCAGTTCTTC.

The chain combines TRBV7-9 with TRBJ2-5, with 14 bases lining up with TRBD2. V shed 4 bases and J 5 bases; nucleotides not matched to a gene: 6. The CDR3 runs to 16 residues. Germline V gene data show CDR1 as SEHNR and CDR2 as FQNEAQ (reference sequence). CDR3 coding DNA: TGTGCCAGCAGCTGGGGACTAGCGGGAGCAGGGGAGACCCAGTACTTC. It specifies CASSWGLAGAGETQYF.

In its sample, this clone was seen a few times. A much bigger clone sits one base away, suggesting this may be a read error. Other nucleotide sequences in the sample specify the same CDR3. The genes are TRBV6-5 and TRBJ1-4; 7 nucleotides match TRBD1. With 0 bases clipped from V and 5 bases from J, the junction kept 3 bases outside the gene matches. Looked up from germline, CDR1 is MNHEY and CDR2 is SVGAGI. The CDR3 contains 15 residues. Here the CDR3 DNA reads TGTGCCAGCAGTTACTCGGGACAGATAAATGAAAAACTGTTTTTT. Translating it yields CASSYSGQINEKLFF.

The chain couples TRBV10-1 to TRBJ1-1, with TRBD1 matching over 7 bases. Unmatched junction bases numbered 1, after V lost 6 bases and J lost 0 bases. Per the germline V gene, CDR1 is WNHNN and CDR2 is SYGVQD (reference sequence). The CDR3 has 13 residues. The CDR3 loop is CASRGQLNTEAFF. The CDR3 DNA reads as TGCGCCAGCAGGGGACAGCTGAACACTGAAGCTTTCTTT.

The chain links TRBV6-6 to TRBJ2-2, with unresolved D. The CDR3 sequence is 14 residues long. Trimming pared 3 bases from V and 6 bases from J, leaving 11 bases between. Germline V CDR1 and CDR2: MNHNY, SVGAGI (reference sequence). The CDR3 here is CASSYSNTAGELFF. CDR3 sequence (DNA): TGTGCCAGCAGTTATAGTAACACGGCCGGGGAGCTGTTTTTT.

This chain joins TRBV28 and TRBJ2-1, with TRBD2 as a possible D gene (5 bases). From germline, CDR1 is MDHEN and CDR2 SYDVKM. The CDR3 is made up of 15 amino acids. V lost 2 bases and J lost 9, with 17 bases in between. CDR3 residues: CASSLRTPDGIEQFF. CDR3 DNA sequence: TGTGCCAGCAGTTTACGGACTCCCGACGGAATTGAGCAGTTCTTC.

This chain connects TRBV28 to TRBJ2-5, with TRBD2 matching 11 bases. CDR3 size: 16 residues. The germline V gene encodes CDR1 MDHEN and CDR2 SYDVKM. V shed 3 bases, J shed 1 base, and the junction held 4 bases outside the gene matches. This chain's CDR3 is CASSFGTSGPQETQYF. The CDR3 coding sequence is TGTGCCAGCAGTTTTGGGACTAGCGGACCCCAAGAGACCCAGTACTTC.

The chain combines TRBV11-3 with TRBJ2-2; D remains unclear. Germline CDR1 reads SGHNT; CDR2 reads YENEEA. Deletions cut 0 bases from V and 3 bases from J, with 14 bases between. CDR3 length: 17 amino acids. CDR3 sequence (DNA): TGTGCCAGCAGCTTAGATCGGATGGGTGAGGACACCGGGGAGCTGTTTTTT. Translated: CASSLDRMGEDTGELFF.